What follows is one T cell receptor beta chain and its context. As yet, its antigen is unknown. Profiled with immunoSEQ multiplex PCR; TCRdb holds only in-frame clones, not every one. The repertoire holds more than 85,000 clones, with roughly nine tenths as singletons. The V gene's germline CDR1 is SNHLY and CDR2 FYNNEI. This CDR3 has 15 amino acids. J gave up 8 bases and V 4 bases, and 10 bases lay outside the gene matches. This sample stems from a study of T cell responses to AZD1222 COVID-19 vaccine. Turning to the study itself: It was second doses at about 4 or about 12 weeks that were pooled.

Overall study findings and caveats: Unmutated variant regions reportedly attract nearly half of all spike-specific TCRs. Donors were chiefly white British, with a greater number of females, and clonal diversity was perhaps underestimated.

The chain couples TRBV2 to TRBJ2-2; 7 positions agree with TRBD2. The sequence was obtained from an adult in good health. Here the sequenced sample was peripheral blood, taken on day 0 of AZD1222 vaccination. CDR3 residues: CASSGTGGFSGELFF. CDR3 in DNA: TGTGCCAGCAGTGGGACGGGGGGTTTCTCTGGGGAGCTGTTTTTT.